These 19 T cell receptor beta chains were all obtained from the same sample, sequenced in a study of shared clonotypes between healthy human individuals. Measured with immunoSEQ multiplex PCR; TCRdb has only the in-frame clones, and not every one. This table has 550,000 to 800,000 clones, around 74% appearing once. The sample taken for sequencing was memory CD4+ T cells sorted from blood. Subset: CD45RA-negative fraction. The receptor source for this set is a young woman in good health.

The J gene is TRBJ1-1, the V gene TRBV6-6; D is uncertain. The CDR3 length is 13 residues. The ends were cut back, 6 bases at V and 0 bases at J, with 8 bases in the middle. Germline V CDR1 and CDR2: MNHNY, SVGAGI (reference sequence). CDR3 in DNA: TGTGCCAGCAGGTTGCAACTGAACACTGAAGCTTTCTTT. Translation gives CASRLQLNTEAFF.

The chain carries TRBV7-2 and TRBJ1-1; weak D call: TRBD1 (6 bases). This CDR3 region has 13 residues. Trimming stripped 1 base from V and 8 bases from J, with 11 bases between. Germline CDR1 and CDR2: SGHTA and FQGNSA. CDR3 region: CASSLGMTGEAFF. CDR3 DNA sequence: TGTGCCAGCAGCTTAGGCATGACAGGAGAAGCTTTCTTT. The complete variable domain, with remaining parts taken from reference TRBV7-2 and TRBJ1-1, reads GAGVSQSPSNKVTEKGKDVELRCDPISGHTALYWYRQSLGQGLEFLIYFQGNSAPDKSGLPSDRFSAERTGGSVSTLTIQRTQQEDSAVYLCASSLGMTGEAFFGQGTRLTVV.

The chain links TRBV11-2 to TRBJ2-2; D ambiguous. Trimming stripped 5 bases from V and 0 bases from J, with 13 bases between. CDR3 size: 16 residues. Germline CDR1 and CDR2: SGHAT and FQNNGV. The CDR3 coding sequence is TGTGCCAGCAGCCCGTATAGACTCTCGAACACCGGGGAGCTGTTTTTT. It encodes CASSPYRLSNTGELFF.

V usage is TRBV5-1 and J usage is TRBJ2-2, with D maybe TRBD2 (6 bases). From germline, CDR1 is SGHRS and CDR2 YFSETQ. The V gene lost 4 bases and the J gene lost 5 bases, with 15 bases spanning the gap. The CDR3 covers 15 residues. CDR3 sequence (DNA): TGCGCCAGCAGCCGCCCGGGGGAGTGGACCGGGGAGCTGTTTTTT. Amino acid sequence: CASSRPGEWTGELFF. Looking up the rest from reference TRBV5-1 and TRBJ2-2 gives the full variable domain: KAGVTQTPRYLIKTRGQQVTLSCSPISGHRSVSWYQQTPGQGLQFLFEYFSETQRNKGNFPGRFSGRQFSNSRSEMNVSTLELGDSALYLCASSRPGEWTGELFFGEGSRLTVL.

V is TRBV11-2 and J is TRBJ2-3, with D unclear. The V and J ends lost 5 bases and 0 bases respectively, with 9 bases between them. This CDR3 has 14 residues. Germline CDR1 SGHAT, CDR2 FQNNGV. CDR3 residues: CASSPTHSTDTQYF. The CDR3 DNA is TGTGCCAGCAGCCCAACACATAGCACAGATACGCAGTATTTT. Looking up the rest from reference TRBV11-2 and TRBJ2-3 gives the full variable domain: EAGVAQSPRYKIIEKRQSVAFWCNPISGHATLYWYQQILGQGPKLLIQFQNNGVVDDSQLPKDRFSAERLKGVDSTLKIQPAKLEDSAVYLCASSPTHSTDTQYFGPGTRLTVL.

V usage is TRBV19 and J usage is TRBJ1-5; 9 bases match TRBD1. The CDR3 length is 16 residues. V lost 3 bases and J lost 2; bases outside the gene matches: 5. The V gene's germline CDR1 is LNHDA and CDR2 SQIVND (reference sequence). The CDR3 reads CASSILQGAGNQPQHF. The DNA for the CDR3 is TGTGCCAGTAGTATCTTACAGGGGGCTGGCAATCAGCCCCAGCATTTT.

This chain connects TRBV5-4 to TRBJ1-2, with unresolved D. Trimming removed 5 bases at V and 0 bases at J, with 8 bases between. Germline CDR1 SGHNT, CDR2 YYREEE (reference sequence). The CDR3 totals 13 residues. The CDR3 nucleotides read TGTGCCAGCAGGGTCTCCCCTAACTATGGCTACACCTTC. Translation: CASRVSPNYGYTF. Full variable domain (rest looked up from reference TRBV5-4 and TRBJ1-2): ETGVTQSPTHLIKTRGQQVTLRCSSQSGHNTVSWYQQALGQGPQFIFQYYREEENGRGNFPPRFSGLQFPNYSSELNVNALELDDSALYLCASRVSPNYGYTFGSGTRLTVV.

The V gene is TRBV9, the J gene TRBJ2-1; D possibly corresponds to TRBD2 (5 bases). The CDR3 sequence is 16 residues long. Trimming left V 3 bases short and J 2 bases short, with 15 bases between. The germline V gene encodes CDR1 SGDLS and CDR2 YYNGEE. CDR3 coding DNA: TGTGCCAGCAGCGCGACGAGGGCGGGTCCCTACAATGAGCAGTTCTTC. This sequence encodes CASSATRAGPYNEQFF.

This clone was detected a few times. The V and J genes are TRBV21-1 and TRBJ2-5; whether TRBD2, the table's D call, matches the DNA was not checked. TRBV21-1 is assigned pseudogene status. The CDR3 has 15 residues. This CDR3 reads CASSSLRRERKTQYF. CDR3 DNA: TGTGCCAGCAGCTCCTTGAGGCGGGAGCGGAAGACCCAGTACTTC.

The chain combines TRBV10-1 with TRBJ2-7; 9 bases line up with TRBD2. The CDR3 covers 17 residues. Germline-derived CDR1 and CDR2 are WNHNN and SYGVQD (reference sequence). V shed 11 bases and J 4 bases; nucleotides not matched to a gene: 21. The CDR3 bases are TGCGCCGACCAACGGGGCAGCCCCTCGGCGGGAGGGTACGAGCAGTACTTC. It specifies CADQRGSPSAGGYEQYF.

The gene calls are TRBV6-5 and TRBJ2-3; the D is unclear. This CDR3 has 14 residues. Germline V gene lookup returns CDR1 MNHEY and CDR2 SVGAGI. V dropped 2 bases and J dropped 2 bases, with 8 bases sitting between them. CDR3 sequence reads: CASSYISTTDTQYF. The DNA of the CDR3 is TGTGCCAGCAGTTACATTTCGACCACAGATACGCAGTATTTT.

The rearrangement joins TRBV11-2 to TRBJ2-7; D not certain. Trimming took off 5 bases at V and 6 bases at J, with 17 bases between the two ends. There are 14 residues in the CDR3. Germline V lookup: CDR1 SGHAT, CDR2 FQNNGV. This CDR3 is CASSQGSRIGEQYF. For the CDR3, the DNA is TGTGCCAGCAGCCAAGGCAGCCGTATTGGCGAGCAGTACTTC.

This sequence joins TRBV5-6 and TRBJ1-3; maybe TRBD1 (6 bases). Looked up from germline, CDR1 is SGHDT and CDR2 is YYEEEE. The CDR3 is made up of 14 amino acids. Trimming stripped 0 bases from V and 5 bases from J, with 9 bases between. CDR3 amino acids: CASSLGTVRNTIYF. CDR3 in DNA: TGTGCCAGCAGCTTGGGGACAGTTCGAAACACCATATATTTT. The full variable domain, completed using reference TRBV5-6 and TRBJ1-3, is DAGVTQSPTHLIKTRGQQVTLRCSPKSGHDTVSWYQQALGQGPQFIFQYYEEEERQRGNFPDRFSGHQFPNYSSELNVNALLLGDSALYLCASSLGTVRNTIYFGEGSWLTVV.

The rearrangement uses TRBV5-1 and TRBJ1-2; no definite D call. CDR1 is SGHRS and CDR2 is YFSETQ in the germline V gene. With 0 bases removed from V and 6 bases from J, the gap between germline ends came to 9 bases. The CDR3 sequence is 13 residues long. CDR3 DNA: TGCGCCAGCAGCTTGGGTTCGTGGGATGGCTACACCTTC. As protein: CASSLGSWDGYTF.

The rearrangement joins TRBV28 to TRBJ1-1; D is possibly TRBD1 (6 bases). V was clipped by 8 bases and J by 4 bases, with 17 bases between them. The CDR3 sequence is 14 residues long. Germline assignment: CDR1 MDHEN and CDR2 SYDVKM. The CDR3 protein is CASPGQSSSTEAFF. The CDR3 coding sequence is TGTGCCAGCCCCGGACAGTCTTCATCCACTGAAGCTTTCTTT.

The DNA of the CDR3 is TGTGCCAGCAGCCCATCGTGGTTTTCCTCCTACGAGCAGTACTTC. Amino acids: CASSPSWFSSYEQYF. The chain links TRBV7-9 to TRBJ2-7; D call uncertain. V was shortened by 5 bases and J by 0 bases, with 14 bases between the two germline ends. Germline V gene sequence: CDR1 SEHNR, CDR2 FQNEAQ (reference sequence). The CDR3 sequence is 15 residues long.

This clone was seen a handful of times. Other DNA variants within this sample encode the same CDR3. The chain is built from TRBV19 and TRBJ1-4; unclear D gene. The CDR3 runs to 13 residues. Germline-derived CDR1 and CDR2 are LNHDA and SQIVND (reference sequence). Trimming removed 4 bases from V and 0 bases from J, with 3 bases in between. CDR3 protein: CASSSATNEKLFF. The DNA of the CDR3 is TGTGCCAGTAGTAGTGCAACTAATGAAAAACTGTTTTTT.

About this clone: This specimen includes other DNA sequences encoding the same CDR3. The chain carries TRBV5-5 and TRBJ2-7; no reliable D call. Germline CDR1 SGHKS, CDR2 YYEKEE (reference sequence). The germline V and J ends were trimmed by 1 base and 4 bases, with 6 bases remaining between them. This CDR3 contains 12 residues. CDR3 coding DNA: TGTGCCAGCAGCTTGTCGGCTTACGAGCAGTACTTC. This sequence encodes CASSLSAYEQYF.

This clone was seen a few times. This chain joins TRBV5-8 and TRBJ2-6; no firm D call. Per germline, CDR1 SGHTS and CDR2 YDEGEE. Trimming left V 4 bases short and J 0 bases short, with 14 bases between. This CDR3 region has 17 residues. The CDR3 region is CASSPADGSSGANVLTF. The CDR3 DNA reads as TGTGCCAGCAGCCCCGCGGACGGAAGCTCTGGGGCCAACGTCCTGACTTTC.